One T cell receptor (beta chain) is described in this entry. This entry comes from a study of cytomegalovirus exposure and HLA in healthy donors. Trimming cost V 4 bases and J 1 base; bases outside gene matches: 5. Germline V gene data show CDR1 as MNHEY and CDR2 as SVGAGI. The CDR3 is made up of 16 amino acids. The protocol was immunoSEQ multiplex PCR, while the TCRdb copy is restricted to in-frame clones and leaves out a portion. Of 200,000 to 300,000 clones in the sample, around nine tenths are singletons; the top ten hold roughly 2.5%. The genes are TRBV6-5 and TRBJ2-7; 12 nucleotides match TRBD2. The receptor comes from a man aged 18 to 35 in good health and CMV-seronegative. The sample taken for sequencing was PBMCs. CDR3: CASSFSSGRASYEQYF. DNA of the CDR3: TGTGCCAGCAGTTTTTCTAGCGGGAGGGCTTCCTACGAGCAGTACTTC.